This T cell receptor (beta chain) was identified during a study of T-cell reconstitution after alpha-beta-depleted transplantation in children (dated by TCRdb to between 2015 and 2016). Broadly, across the study: Using TCR repertoire profiling, the study followed T-cell immune reconstitution in a quantitative way in children after TCRalphabeta/CD19-depleted allogeneic hematopoietic cell transplantation. General findings and caveats noted by the study authors: The frequencies of hyperexpanded clones fell over the following months, and after one year, T-cell counts and TCRbeta diversity were mostly attributed to newly produced T cells. The apparently early recovery of alphabetaT-cell counts about two months after transplant reportedly depended on only several hundred rapidly expanded clones that came from non-depleted graft cells. In some patients, the high TCRbeta diversity seen at day 60 was put down to recipient T cells and intrathymic progenitors that had survived conditioning.

At the junction V is shortened by 4 bases and J by 0 bases, with 9 bases in between. The CDR3 holds 15 amino acids from the cysteine to the phenylalanine. Here the CDR3 DNA is all that survives: 45 bases in frame from base 1. The treatment or condition label on this specimen signifies: allogeneic hematopoietic cell transplantation with graft depleted of TCRalphabeta T cells and CD19 B cells. TCRalphabeta/CD19-depleted allogeneic hematopoietic cell grafts were given to the transplant recipients, all of whom were children. The receptor library was made with PCR. Sequencing was carried out with an Illumina HiSeq 2500. TCR libraries were prepared with molecular barcoding, using unique molecular identifiers to normalize TCRbeta repertoire quantification. TCRdb reprocessed the public reads (quality trimming at Q25 with fastp, clone calling with MiXCR) and kept in-frame beta chains. Rows are combined by CDR3 protein, so each entry shows the most common genes and DNA. The sample table records some 460,000 distinct CDR3 sequences; about a sixth of these occur just once. The ten largest clones capture under 30% of the sample.

This clonotype was seen more than once but under ten times. This clone's antigen is unknown. Base qualities are not provided; no much larger clone lies one nucleotide away. Specimen: PBMCs, mostly from graft donor cells, collected 360 days after TCRalphabeta/CD19-depleted stem cell transplant. This chain is built from TRBV12-3 or TRBV12-4 and TRBJ1-4, with a tentative D gene TRBD1 over 5 matching bases. The source of this sequence is a boy under two years old who had a stem cell transplant for Wiskott-Aldrich syndrome, so the T cells may come from the graft donor. CDR3 loop: CASSSGRSTNEKLFF. The DNA sequence reads TGTGCCAGCAGTTCAGGGAGGTCAACTAATGAAAAACTGTTTTTT.